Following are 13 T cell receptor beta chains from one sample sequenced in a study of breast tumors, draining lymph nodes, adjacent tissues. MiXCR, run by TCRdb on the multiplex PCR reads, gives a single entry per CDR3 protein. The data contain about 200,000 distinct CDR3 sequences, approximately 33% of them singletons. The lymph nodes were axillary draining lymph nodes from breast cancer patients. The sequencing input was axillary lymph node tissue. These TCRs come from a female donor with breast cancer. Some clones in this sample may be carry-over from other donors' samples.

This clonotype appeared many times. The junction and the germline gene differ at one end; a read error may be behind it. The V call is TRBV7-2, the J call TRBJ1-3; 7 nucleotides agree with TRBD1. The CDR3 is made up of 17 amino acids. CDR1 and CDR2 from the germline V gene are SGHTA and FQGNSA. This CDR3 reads CASSLRGRGPSGNPIYF. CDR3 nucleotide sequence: TGTGCCAGCAGCTTAAGGGGGCGGGGACCCTCTGGAAACCCCATATATTTT.

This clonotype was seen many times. The CDR3 sequence is CASSRGTGDGYTF. In DNA form, the CDR3 reads TGTGCCAGCAGTAGAGGGACAGGGGATGGCTACACCTTC. The chain has TRBV6-2 or TRBV6-3 and TRBJ1-2; TRBD1 matches at 10 bases. V lost 5 bases and J lost 6; bases outside the gene matches: 3. The CDR3 covers 13 residues. Germline CDR1 reads MNHEY; CDR2 reads SVGEGT.

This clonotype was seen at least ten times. CDR3 nucleotide sequence: TGTGCCTACCGGGGAGTCAGCTACGAGCAGTACTTC. This translates into CAYRGVSYEQYF. The genes are TRBV30 and TRBJ2-7; possibly TRBD2 for D (5 bases). In germline, CDR1 is GTSNPN, CDR2 SVGIG (reference sequence). The CDR3 extends over 12 amino acids. V shed 7 bases and J shed 3 bases, with 13 bases lying between them.

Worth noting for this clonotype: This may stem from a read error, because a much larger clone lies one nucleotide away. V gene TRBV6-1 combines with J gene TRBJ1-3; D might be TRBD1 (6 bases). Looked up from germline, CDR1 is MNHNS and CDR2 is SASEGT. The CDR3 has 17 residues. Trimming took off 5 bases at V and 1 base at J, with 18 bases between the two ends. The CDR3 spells CASSHSLRTASGNTIYF. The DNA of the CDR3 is TGTGCCAGCAGTCATTCGTTACGGACAGCGTCTGGAAACACCATATATTTT.

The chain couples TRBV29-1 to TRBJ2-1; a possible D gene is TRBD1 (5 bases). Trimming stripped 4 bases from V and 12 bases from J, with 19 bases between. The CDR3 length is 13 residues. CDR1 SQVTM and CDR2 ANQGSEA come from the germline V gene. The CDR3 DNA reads TGCAGCGTTGTTTACTACTTAGGGGATGGGCAGTTCTTC. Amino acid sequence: CSVVYYLGDGQFF.

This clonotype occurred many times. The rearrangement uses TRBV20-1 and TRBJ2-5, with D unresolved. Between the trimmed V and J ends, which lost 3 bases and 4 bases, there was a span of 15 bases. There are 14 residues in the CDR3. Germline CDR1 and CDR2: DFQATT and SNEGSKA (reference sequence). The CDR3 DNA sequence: TGCAGTGCTAGGAACCCCAGCTTTGTAGAGACCCAGTACTTC. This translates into CSARNPSFVETQYF.

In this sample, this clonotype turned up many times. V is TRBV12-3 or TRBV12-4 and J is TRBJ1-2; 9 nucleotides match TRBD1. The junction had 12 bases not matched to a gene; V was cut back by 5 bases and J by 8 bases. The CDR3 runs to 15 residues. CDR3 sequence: CASSSRAGQGTGYTF. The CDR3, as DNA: TGTGCCAGCAGTAGTCGGGCTGGACAGGGGACGGGCTACACCTTC.

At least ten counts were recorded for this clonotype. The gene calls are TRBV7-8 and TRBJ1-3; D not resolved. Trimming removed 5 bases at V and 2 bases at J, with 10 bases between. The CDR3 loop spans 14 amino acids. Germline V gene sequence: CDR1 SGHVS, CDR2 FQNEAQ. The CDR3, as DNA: TGTGCCAGCAGCCCTAAGGGTGCTGGAAACACCATATATTTT. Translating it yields CASSPKGAGNTIYF. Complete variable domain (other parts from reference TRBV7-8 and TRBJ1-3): GAGVSQSPRYKVAKRGQDVALRCDPISGHVSLFWYQQALGQGPEFLTYFQNEAQLDKSGLPSDRFFAERPEGSVSTLKIQRTQQEDSAVYLCASSPKGAGNTIYFGEGSWLTVV.

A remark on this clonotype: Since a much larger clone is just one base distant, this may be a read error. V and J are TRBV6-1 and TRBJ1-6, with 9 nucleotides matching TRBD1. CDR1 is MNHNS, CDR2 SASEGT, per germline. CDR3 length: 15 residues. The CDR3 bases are TGTGCCAGCTCCCCGCCGACAGGGGGATTTTCACCCCTCCGCTTT. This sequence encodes CASSPPTGGFSPLRF.

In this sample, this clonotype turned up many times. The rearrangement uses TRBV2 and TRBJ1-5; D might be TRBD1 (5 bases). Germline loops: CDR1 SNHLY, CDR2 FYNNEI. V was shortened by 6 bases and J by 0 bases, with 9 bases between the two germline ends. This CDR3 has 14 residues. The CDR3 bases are TGTGCCAGCAGCAGGGAATATAGCAATCAGCCCCAGCATTTT. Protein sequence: CASSREYSNQPQHF.

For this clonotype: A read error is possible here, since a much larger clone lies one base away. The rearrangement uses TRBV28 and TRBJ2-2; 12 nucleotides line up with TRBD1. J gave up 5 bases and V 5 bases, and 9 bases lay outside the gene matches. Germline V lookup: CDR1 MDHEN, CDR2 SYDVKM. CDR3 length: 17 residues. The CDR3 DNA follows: TGTGCCAGCAGTCACCGGGACAGGGGGCGCGAGACCGGGGAGCTGTTTTTT. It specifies CASSHRDRGRETGELFF.

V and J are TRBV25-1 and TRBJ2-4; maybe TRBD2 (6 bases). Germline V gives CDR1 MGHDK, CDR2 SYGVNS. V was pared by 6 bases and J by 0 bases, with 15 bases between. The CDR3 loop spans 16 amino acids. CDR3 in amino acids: CASSLQGRGAKNIQYF. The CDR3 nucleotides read TGTGCCAGCAGCTTACAAGGGCGGGGAGCCAAAAACATTCAGTACTTC. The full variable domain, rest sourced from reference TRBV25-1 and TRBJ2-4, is EADIYQTPRYLVIGTGKKITLECSQTMGHDKMYWYQQDPGMELHLIHYSYGVNSTEKGDLSSESTVSRIRTEHFPLTLESARPSHTSQYLCASSLQGRGAKNIQYFGAGTRLSVL.

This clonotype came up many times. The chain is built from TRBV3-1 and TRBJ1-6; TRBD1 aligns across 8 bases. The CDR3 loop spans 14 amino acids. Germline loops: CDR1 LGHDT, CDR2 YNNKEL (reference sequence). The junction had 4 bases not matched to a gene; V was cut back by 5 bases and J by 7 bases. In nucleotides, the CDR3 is TGTGCCAGCAGCGACAGGGGCTGGAATTCACCCCTCCACTTT. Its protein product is CASSDRGWNSPLHF.